This paragraph covers one T cell receptor (beta chain) sequence. The data were taken from a study of T cell repertoires in aging, cancer and after chemotherapy. Deletions cut 6 bases from V and 2 bases from J, with 10 bases between. Germline V gives CDR1 DFQATT, CDR2 SNEGSKA (reference sequence). The CDR3 sequence is 12 residues long. Rearranged V-D-J TRB sequences were amplified with a mixed TRB-A/B primer pool. One entry per CDR3 protein results from TCRdb running MiXCR on the multiplex PCR reads. The sample contains over 8,500 distinct CDR3 sequences, around 40% of which appear only once. Peripheral blood genomic DNA, not sorted cells or RNA, was the template.

V usage is TRBV20-1 and J usage is TRBJ1-1; D may be TRBD1 (6 bases). This TCR was recovered from a human donor in good health. The sample comprised blood. The CDR3 nucleotides read TGCAGTGCCCCGGACAGCAACACTGAAGCTTTCTTT. Translating gives CSAPDSNTEAFF.